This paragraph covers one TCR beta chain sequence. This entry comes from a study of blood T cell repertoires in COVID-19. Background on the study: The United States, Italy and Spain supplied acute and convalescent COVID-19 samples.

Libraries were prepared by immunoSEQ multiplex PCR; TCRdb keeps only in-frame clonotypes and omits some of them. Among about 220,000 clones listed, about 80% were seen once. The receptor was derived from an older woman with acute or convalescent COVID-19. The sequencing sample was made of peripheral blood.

The CDR3 region has the DNA TGTGCCACCACTGGGAGGACTAGACAAGAGACCCAGTACTTC. It codes for CATTGRTRQETQYF. The rearrangement joins TRBV3-1 (or the pseudogene TRBV3-2) to TRBJ2-5, with 7 bases that match TRBD2. Per germline, CDR1 LGHDT and CDR2 YNNKEL (reference sequence). The CDR3 consists of 14 residues. V lost 10 bases and J lost 2; bases outside the gene matches: 10.